These 27 T cell receptor beta chains came from one sample sequenced in a study of beta chain features in type 1 diabetes. The study reverse transcribed the entire isolated RNA, so it sequenced expressed TCRB transcripts. The table came from immunoSEQ multiplex PCR; TCRdb's copy has only in-frame clones and leaves some out. The table includes 220,000 or so clones, around 68% detected once. Sequenced sample: naive CD4+ T cells from blood. The source of these receptors is a man aged 25-45 years in good health.

This clone has just a few counts. The rearrangement uses TRBV30 and TRBJ2-3; TRBD2 agrees at 7 bases. Germline-derived CDR1 and CDR2 are GTSNPN and SVGIG (reference sequence). CDR3 length equals 15 residues. V shed 0 bases, J shed 1 base, and the junction held 4 bases outside the gene matches. The CDR3 DNA is TGTGCCTGGAGTGTAAGCGGGGCGGGCACAGATACGCAGTATTTT. Residues: CAWSVSGAGTDTQYF.

The genes are TRBV7-2 and TRBJ1-2; D gene ambiguous. The germline V and J ends were trimmed by 3 bases and 4 bases, with 9 bases remaining between them. Germline lookup yields CDR1 SGHTA and CDR2 FQGNSA. This CDR3 is 13 amino acids long. DNA of the CDR3: TGTGCCAGCAGCTTTGGCCGGGTCTATGGCTACACCTTC. Translating it yields CASSFGRVYGYTF.

The V call is TRBV29-1, the J call TRBJ1-3, with D tentatively TRBD1 (5 bases). Trimming cost V 4 bases and J 0 bases, with 7 bases left between them. CDR3 length: 13 residues. Germline lookup yields CDR1 SQVTM and CDR2 ANQGSEA. CDR3 residues: CSVVGGSGNTIYF. CDR3 sequence (DNA): TGCAGCGTTGTGGGGGGCTCTGGAAACACCATATATTTT.

V usage is TRBV7-9 and J usage is TRBJ2-1; 8 bases are a match to TRBD1. J was trimmed by 5 bases and V by 5 bases; bases with no gene match: 5. CDR1 is SEHNR, CDR2 FQNEAQ, per germline (reference sequence). The CDR3 has 14 residues. CDR3 residues: CASSLQGVNNEQFF. Here the CDR3 DNA reads TGTGCCAGCAGCCTACAGGGGGTAAACAATGAGCAGTTCTTC.

Concerning this clone: The sample holds other DNA sequences that translate to the same CDR3. The chain recombines TRBV30 with TRBJ1-1, with D possibly matching TRBD1 (6 bases). The germline CDR1 and CDR2 sequences are GTSNPN and SVGIG (reference sequence). The ends were cut back, 1 base at V and 3 bases at J, with 9 bases in the middle. The CDR3 has 13 amino acids. The CDR3 here is CAWSDRADTEAFF. CDR3 nucleotides: TGTGCCTGGAGTGACAGGGCTGACACTGAAGCTTTCTTT.

CDR3 DNA: TGTGCCAGTAGTACCGGACGGCTAGCCAAAAACATTCAGTACTTC. The encoded protein is CASSTGRLAKNIQYF. This chain uses TRBV19 with TRBJ2-4; D remains unclear. Trimming shortened V by 4 bases and J by 0 bases, and 10 bases separated the two germline ends. The CDR3 sequence is 15 residues long. The V gene's germline CDR1 is LNHDA and CDR2 SQIVND (reference sequence).

This clone showed up just a few times. CDR3 DNA: TGCAGCGCTAAAACGCATGGGGGAGAGCAGTACTTC. Encoded protein: CSAKTHGGEQYF. The chain carries TRBV29-1 and TRBJ2-7; D possibly matches TRBD1 or TRBD2 (5 bases each). From germline, CDR1 is SQVTM and CDR2 ANQGSEA. CDR3 size: 12 residues. Trimming took 7 bases from V and 7 from J, leaving 17 bases between them.

The sample holds a few counts of this clone. This sample also contains other DNA sequences that code for the same CDR3. V gene TRBV30 combines with J gene TRBJ1-2, with D unclear. V was pared by 5 bases and J by 4 bases, with 8 bases between. Germline CDR1 is GTSNPN and CDR2 is SVGIG (reference sequence). The CDR3 length is 11 residues. CDR3 protein: CAWDRGYGYTF. CDR3 in DNA: TGTGCCTGGGACCGAGGCTATGGCTACACCTTC.

This chain connects TRBV11-2 to TRBJ2-7; D is possibly TRBD1 or TRBD2 (6 bases each). CDR1 and CDR2 from the germline V gene are SGHAT and FQNNGV. V was trimmed by 1 base and J by 6 bases, leaving 10 bases between them. The CDR3 covers 13 residues. The CDR3 sequence: CASSLGGGPEQYF. Written as DNA, the CDR3 is TGTGCCAGCAGCTTAGGTGGGGGGCCCGAGCAGTACTTC. Filled out from reference TRBV11-2 and TRBJ2-7, the complete variable domain reads EAGVAQSPRYKIIEKRQSVAFWCNPISGHATLYWYQQILGQGPKLLIQFQNNGVVDDSQLPKDRFSAERLKGVDSTLKIQPAKLEDSAVYLCASSLGGGPEQYFGPGTRLTVT.

The count of this clone is one. The V gene is TRBV30, the J gene TRBJ1-2, with D possibly matching TRBD1 (6 bases). V lost 3 bases and J 6 bases, leaving 23 bases between the germline ends. This CDR3 is built from 16 residues. CDR1 is GTSNPN, CDR2 SVGIG, per germline (reference sequence). CDR3 nucleotides: TGTGCCTGGAGCCGCCTGCACGCAGGGGATCTGGATGGCTACACCTTC. Protein sequence: CAWSRLHAGDLDGYTF.

This clone has only a few counts. The chain is built from TRBV10-3 and TRBJ2-1; TRBD2 aligns across 16 bases. Germline V gives CDR1 ENHRY, CDR2 SYGVKD. Germline trimming cut 11 bases from V and 4 bases from J; bases unmatched to any gene: 11. The CDR3 is made up of 17 amino acids. The CDR3 region has the DNA TGTGCCGTAAAGCCCGGGACTAGCGGGAGGGCGTACAATGAGCAGTTCTTC. It encodes CAVKPGTSGRAYNEQFF.

This clone was observed a handful of times. V usage is TRBV30 and J usage is TRBJ2-7, with 9 bases fitting TRBD2. The CDR3 sequence is 13 residues long. V lost 5 bases and J lost 3; bases outside the gene matches: 5. The germline V gene has CDR1 GTSNPN and CDR2 SVGIG (reference sequence). The CDR3, as DNA: TGTGCCTGGGGCCGTAGCGGGGGCTACGAGCAGTACTTC. This sequence encodes CAWGRSGGYEQYF.

This chain joins TRBV7-2 and TRBJ2-2, with 8 bases aligning to TRBD1. Germline V gene sequence: CDR1 SGHTA, CDR2 FQGNSA. The junction had 4 bases not matched to a gene; V was cut back by 1 base and J by 6 bases. The CDR3 spans 15 residues. The DNA of the CDR3 is TGTGCCAGCAGCTTAGGGACAGGGACGCCCGGGGAGCTGTTTTTT. It yields the protein CASSLGTGTPGELFF.

The CDR3: CAWSVAGGSYEQYF. The DNA of the CDR3 is TGTGCCTGGAGTGTAGCCGGGGGCTCCTACGAGCAGTACTTC. The genes are TRBV30 and TRBJ2-7; weak D call: TRBD2 (6 bases). The CDR3 covers 14 residues. V dropped 0 bases and J dropped 0 bases, with 9 bases sitting between them. In germline, CDR1 is GTSNPN, CDR2 SVGIG (reference sequence).

The chain links TRBV20-1 to TRBJ2-1; possible D gene TRBD1, 5 bases. Trimming left V 6 bases short and J 7 bases short, with 10 bases between. Germline CDR1 and CDR2: DFQATT and SNEGSKA (reference sequence). The CDR3 spans 11 residues. The CDR3 reads CSAHQGNEQFF. CDR3 nucleotide sequence: TGCAGTGCACACCAGGGAAATGAGCAGTTCTTC.

The chain combines TRBV5-4 with TRBJ1-1; D remains unclear. This CDR3 has 14 residues. Germline CDR1 reads SGHNT; CDR2 reads YYREEE (reference sequence). V was cut by 2 bases and J by 1 base, with 9 bases left in between. The CDR3 nucleotides are TGTGCCAGCAGCTTAACGGCTGCGAACACTGAAGCTTTCTTT. Translating it yields CASSLTAANTEAFF.

For this clone: The same CDR3 also results from other DNA sequences found in this sample. CDR3 in DNA: TGTGCCTGGAGTCCCGACAACAATCAGCCCCAGCATTTT. Translated: CAWSPDNNQPQHF. The chain is built from TRBV30 and TRBJ1-5, with D uncertain. Germline-derived CDR1 and CDR2 are GTSNPN and SVGIG (reference sequence). This CDR3 has 13 residues. The V and J ends lost 2 bases and 3 bases respectively, with 8 bases between them.

V gene TRBV29-1 combines with J gene TRBJ2-2, with TRBD2 matching over 10 bases. With 7 bases clipped from V and 4 bases from J, the junction kept 9 bases outside the gene matches. Germline V CDR1 and CDR2: SQVTM, ANQGSEA. The CDR3 has 15 residues. The CDR3, as DNA: TGCAGCGCCTTACACCTAGCGGGAGCCACCGGGGAGCTGTTTTTT. Translation gives CSALHLAGATGELFF.

This clone was seen a few times. This sequence joins TRBV29-1 and TRBJ2-1; 8 bases are shared with TRBD1. The CDR3 contains 15 residues. The germline CDR1 and CDR2 sequences are SQVTM and ANQGSEA. V lost 4 bases to trimming and J lost 11 bases; unmatched junction nucleotides: 16. The CDR3 protein is CSVGRGDRTSQKQFF. CDR3 sequence (DNA): TGCAGCGTTGGAAGAGGGGACAGGACTTCTCAGAAGCAGTTCTTC.

This chain connects TRBV7-7 to TRBJ2-3; 7 positions agree with TRBD1. CDR1 and CDR2 (germline): SSHAT, FNYEAQ (reference sequence). CDR3 size: 12 residues. V trimming: 11 bases; J trimming: 8 bases; junction bases outside the gene matches: 10. For the CDR3, the DNA is TGTGCCGTCGCGGCTGAGGGGGCTACGCAGTATTTT. This translates into CAVAAEGATQYF.

V usage is TRBV28 and J usage is TRBJ1-3; D is ambiguous. V was shortened by 2 bases and J by 4 bases, with 9 bases between the two germline ends. This CDR3 region has 14 residues. Germline CDR1 is MDHEN and CDR2 is SYDVKM. CDR3 amino acids: CASSLKLAGNTIYF. In nucleotides, the CDR3 is TGTGCCAGCAGTTTAAAACTAGCGGGAAACACCATATATTTT.

This chain links TRBV13 with TRBJ2-5, with a tentative D call TRBD2 (6 bases). The CDR3 loop spans 13 amino acids. The V end lost 5 bases, the J end lost 5 bases, and 12 bases lay between the germline ends. Germline loops: CDR1 PRHDT, CDR2 FYEKMQ (reference sequence). For the CDR3, the DNA is TGTGCCAGCAGCCCGACTAGTGTGGAGACCCAGTACTTC. It specifies CASSPTSVETQYF.

The gene calls are TRBV9 and TRBJ1-1, with 8 bases identical to TRBD1. V trimming: 3 bases; J trimming: 1 base; junction bases outside the gene matches: 5. Germline V gene lookup returns CDR1 SGDLS and CDR2 YYNGEE. CDR3 length equals 15 residues. This chain's CDR3 is CASSARQGTNTEAFF. Written as DNA, the CDR3 is TGTGCCAGCAGCGCGCGACAGGGGACGAACACTGAAGCTTTCTTT.

The V call is TRBV2, the J call TRBJ2-1; 9 bases match TRBD2. Germline CDR1 SNHLY, CDR2 FYNNEI. The CDR3 runs 15 residues. Losses at the gene ends were 4 bases for V and 3 bases for J; bases not matched to a gene: 4. The CDR3 sequence is CASSVKRGVYNEQFF. The CDR3 DNA follows: TGTGCCAGCAGTGTAAAGCGGGGGGTCTACAATGAGCAGTTCTTC.

The V gene is TRBV7-9, the J gene TRBJ2-2; D gene ambiguous. The CDR3 runs to 12 residues. Trimming cost V 1 base and J 6 bases, with 3 bases left between them. Germline V lookup: CDR1 SEHNR, CDR2 FQNEAQ (reference sequence). The CDR3: CASSLVPGELFF. CDR3 in DNA: TGTGCCAGCAGCTTAGTCCCCGGGGAGCTGTTTTTT.

The chain has TRBV15 and TRBJ2-1; TRBD2 matches 9 bases. The CDR3 is 15 amino acids. Germline V gives CDR1 LNHNV, CDR2 YYDKDF (reference sequence). Trimming removed 0 bases from V and 5 bases from J; junction bases left unmatched: 2. The DNA for the CDR3 is TGTGCCACCAGCAGAGACCCTAGCGGGAACAATGAGCAGTTCTTC. Encoded protein: CATSRDPSGNNEQFF.

The chain employs TRBV30 and TRBJ2-7; D may be TRBD1 (6 bases). Looked up from germline, CDR1 is GTSNPN and CDR2 is SVGIG (reference sequence). V was pared by 2 bases and J by 6 bases, with 17 bases between. CDR3 length: 14 amino acids. The CDR3 protein is CAWSPPVNRAEQYF. CDR3 nucleotide sequence: TGTGCCTGGAGTCCGCCCGTCAACAGGGCCGAGCAGTACTTC.